The clone carrying this T cell receptor (beta chain) came up a few times. Its antigen is not identified. This specimen belongs to a study of Graves' ophthalmopathy and Graves' hyperthyroidism. Study-wide background: The authors defined stable hyperthyroidism as no ophthalmopathy within 18 months of follow-up.

V was cut by 6 bases and J by 9 bases, with 15 bases left in between. The CDR3 consists of 13 residues. Study outcomes and limitations: Detection in blood was also observed for most expanded thyroid clonotypes above 0.001 frequency.

RNA transcripts served as template for amplifying TCR beta CDR3 sequences. The first-round RT-PCR employed HTBI primers together with the Qiagen OneStep RT-PCR kit. A multiplex PCR was then performed as the second round. A single record per CDR3 protein comes from TCRdb applying MiXCR to the multiplex PCR reads. The table lists over a million distinct CDR3 sequences, 35% to 40% of them singletons. This receptor was identified in an adult man with Graves' hyperthyroidism. Sequenced: peripheral blood or thyroid tissue (not recorded which). The rearrangement links TRBV12-3 or TRBV12-4 to TRBJ1-5; no clear D. The CDR3 DNA sequence: TGTGCCAGCAGCCGCGACACTGATCGGCCCCAGCATTTT. This encodes CASSRDTDRPQHF.